Each of the 8 T cell receptor beta chains below was sequenced from the same sample in a study of shared clonotypes between healthy human individuals. TCRdb's copy holds only in-frame clones and misses some; the assay was immunoSEQ multiplex PCR. The data contain more than 1.2 million clones, just under 99% of them singletons. Input material: naive CD4+ T cells sorted from blood. Specified subset: CD45RA+ positively selected. These TCRs come from a man aged 25 to 45 in good health.

Of note for this clone: Within the sample, other DNA sequences also encode this same CDR3. J is TRBJ2-1 and V is TRBV7-9; the match to TRBD1 covers 9 bases. The V and J ends lost 5 bases and 10 bases, in that order; junction bases with no gene match: 3. CDR1 and CDR2 from the germline V gene are SEHNR and FQNEAQ (reference sequence). CDR3 length equals 12 residues. The CDR3 here is CASSLTGGEQFF. The CDR3 DNA reads TGTGCCAGCAGCCTAACAGGGGGCGAGCAGTTCTTC.

The chain carries TRBV4-3 and TRBJ1-2; D is unclear. Trimming took 0 bases from V and 8 from J, leaving 10 bases between them. Germline-derived CDR1 and CDR2 are LGHNA and YSLEER. The CDR3 loop spans 13 amino acids. Here the CDR3 DNA reads TGCGCCAGCAGCCAAGATCGAAGCTCCGGCTACACCTTC. Protein sequence: CASSQDRSSGYTF.

This chain joins TRBV11-2 and TRBJ2-4; tentatively, D is TRBD2 (6 bases). Trimming took off 0 bases at V and 10 bases at J, with 10 bases between the two ends. From germline, CDR1 is SGHAT and CDR2 FQNNGV. The CDR3 sequence is 13 residues long. The CDR3 is CASSLEVTSIQYF. CDR3 DNA: TGTGCCAGCAGCTTAGAGGTGACTAGTATTCAGTACTTC.

On this clone itself: Other DNA sequences in this sample translate to the same CDR3. The chain carries TRBV18 and TRBJ2-5; D is perhaps TRBD1 (5 bases). Germline V gene lookup returns CDR1 KGHSH and CDR2 LQKENI. The CDR3 covers 13 residues. V dropped 1 base and J dropped 2 bases, with 5 bases sitting between them. For the CDR3, the DNA is TGTGCCAGCTCACCACAGGGGCAAGAGACCCAGTACTTC. It is translated as CASSPQGQETQYF.

In the case of this clone: Within the sample, other DNA sequences also encode this same CDR3. The chain carries TRBV9 and TRBJ2-7; D is undetermined. The CDR3 covers 12 residues. V was shortened by 4 bases and J by 0 bases, with 5 bases between the two germline ends. From germline, CDR1 is SGDLS and CDR2 YYNGEE. The CDR3 spells CASSPDSYEQYF. CDR3 nucleotides: TGTGCCAGCAGCCCAGACTCCTACGAGCAGTACTTC.

In the case of this clone: Other DNA sequences in the same sample also yield this CDR3. The rearrangement joins TRBV5-1 to TRBJ2-7; TRBD2 aligns across 10 bases. CDR1 SGHRS and CDR2 YFSETQ come from the germline V gene. CDR3 size: 16 residues. Losses at the gene ends were 4 bases for V and 0 bases for J; bases not matched to a gene: 7. CDR3 region: CASSPGLAPSSYEQYF. For the CDR3, the DNA is TGCGCCAGCAGCCCGGGACTAGCGCCGAGCTCCTACGAGCAGTACTTC.

This chain uses TRBV9 with TRBJ2-3; 7 bases map to TRBD1. The germline CDR1 and CDR2 sequences are SGDLS and YYNGEE. The junction had 10 bases not matched to a gene; V was cut back by 4 bases and J by 2 bases. This CDR3 is 16 amino acids long. CDR3 nucleotides: TGTGCCAGCAGCCAGGGGGTGGGAGAATACACAGATACGCAGTATTTT. This codes for CASSQGVGEYTDTQYF.

V is TRBV12-5 and J is TRBJ2-7, with 8 positions matching TRBD1. Losses at the gene ends were 0 bases for V and 3 bases for J; bases not matched to a gene: 13. This CDR3 comprises 18 residues. The germline gives CDR1 LGHNT, CDR2 FRNRAP. The CDR3: CASGLVMGRQGAIYEQYF. The CDR3 coding sequence is TGTGCTAGTGGTTTGGTAATGGGGCGGCAGGGGGCGATCTACGAGCAGTACTTC.